The 22 T cell receptor beta chains given below trace back to one sample, sequenced in a study of T cell clones after liver transplantation. TCRdb's table, derived via immunoSEQ multiplex PCR, lists solely in-frame clones and lacks some. The table records some 120,000 clones, over 75% of them present only once. Sample: CD4+ T cells from blood, taken 12 months after liver transplant. These receptors were taken from a human patient who received a liver transplant. Some of the T cells might come from the graft donor.

The chain combines TRBV5-1 with TRBJ1-4; D is unclear. V gave up 7 bases and J gave up 4 bases, with 14 bases separating them. The CDR3 covers 14 residues. Germline V lookup: CDR1 SGHRS, CDR2 YFSETQ. CDR3 amino acids: CASAPTGDNEKLFF. In nucleotides, the CDR3 is TGCGCCAGCGCGCCCACTGGGGATAATGAAAAACTGTTTTTT.

This chain links TRBV13 with TRBJ1-1; D uncertain. This CDR3 has 14 amino acids. The germline CDR1 and CDR2 sequences are PRHDT and FYEKMQ (reference sequence). V was shortened by 7 bases and J by 2 bases, with 14 bases between the two germline ends. The CDR3 nucleotides read TGTGCCAGCATCGAAAAAACTGGAAACACTGAAGCTTTCTTT. Its translation: CASIEKTGNTEAFF.

The J gene is TRBJ2-2, the V gene TRBV11-3; TRBD1 matches at 7 bases. Germline loops: CDR1 SGHNT, CDR2 YENEEA. The CDR3 is made up of 16 amino acids. The J segment lost 4 bases and the V segment lost 5 bases, leaving 10 bases of the junction unmatched. CDR3 residues: CASSPKGAVSTGELFF. The DNA for the CDR3 is TGTGCCAGCAGCCCCAAGGGGGCAGTTAGCACCGGGGAGCTGTTTTTT.

V is TRBV5-4 and J is TRBJ2-5; 10 nucleotides agree with TRBD1. From germline, CDR1 is SGHNT and CDR2 YYREEE (reference sequence). This CDR3 is built from 15 residues. The V and J ends lost 4 bases and 4 bases, in that order; junction bases with no gene match: 7. The CDR3 loop reads CASSRQGALAETQYF. For the CDR3, the DNA is TGTGCCAGCAGCAGACAGGGGGCCCTAGCAGAGACCCAGTACTTC.

The chain recombines TRBV29-1 with TRBJ2-1; TRBD2 aligns across 10 bases. Trimming removed 1 base from V and 9 bases from J; junction bases left unmatched: 12. The CDR3 consists of 16 residues. The V gene's germline CDR1 is SQVTM and CDR2 ANQGSEA. This CDR3 reads CSVEGLAGSLGAEQFF. The CDR3 nucleotides are TGCAGCGTTGAAGGACTAGCGGGTAGCTTGGGGGCTGAGCAGTTCTTC.

This clone was found once. The chain carries TRBV29-1 and TRBJ2-2, with TRBD2 identical over 8 bases. The germline CDR1 and CDR2 sequences are SQVTM and ANQGSEA. The trim removed 7 bases at V and 5 bases at J, leaving 9 bases unmatched. The CDR3 extends over 14 amino acids. CDR3: CSALAGGATGELFF. The DNA of the CDR3 is TGCAGCGCCCTTGCCGGGGGGGCGACCGGGGAGCTGTTTTTT.

The chain couples TRBV4-1 to TRBJ2-3; perhaps TRBD1 as D (6 bases). Germline V gives CDR1 MGHRA, CDR2 YSYEKL. The V end lost 1 base, the J end lost 4 bases, and 18 bases lay between the germline ends. The CDR3 covers 17 residues. CDR3 region: CASSQVEPFRQADTQYF. Written as DNA, the CDR3 is TGCGCCAGCAGCCAAGTGGAGCCGTTTCGACAGGCAGATACGCAGTATTTT.

The chain has TRBV2 and TRBJ2-5, with 10 bases that match TRBD1. The CDR3 extends over 14 amino acids. With 8 bases clipped from V and 5 bases from J, the junction kept 8 bases outside the gene matches. The germline V gene encodes CDR1 SNHLY and CDR2 FYNNEI. CDR3 sequence (DNA): TGTGCCAGCCAGAGGGACAGGGGTCGGGAGACCCAGTACTTC. Its translation is CASQRDRGRETQYF.

This rearrangement joins TRBV2 to TRBJ2-1, with TRBD2 identical over 13 bases. Germline CDR1 and CDR2: SNHLY and FYNNEI. The J segment lost 0 bases and the V segment lost 4 bases, leaving 6 bases of the junction unmatched. The CDR3 consists of 18 residues. In DNA, the CDR3 is TGTGCCAGCAGTGGGACTAGCGGGAGTACAATCTCCTACAATGAGCAGTTCTTC. It yields the protein CASSGTSGSTISYNEQFF.

The chain combines TRBV10-3 with TRBJ2-1, with TRBD1 matching over 7 bases. The CDR3 runs 13 residues. CDR1 ENHRY and CDR2 SYGVKD come from the germline V gene. V shed 5 bases, J shed 8 bases, and the junction held 6 bases outside the gene matches. The CDR3 protein is CAISNEGAHEQFF. CDR3 bases: TGTGCCATCAGTAATGAGGGGGCACATGAGCAGTTCTTC.

The chain joins TRBV10-3 to TRBJ1-1, with D unresolved. Germline assignment: CDR1 ENHRY and CDR2 SYGVKD. CDR3 length equals 13 residues. The ends were cut back, 6 bases at V and 1 base at J, with 9 bases in the middle. In nucleotides, the CDR3 is TGTGCCATCAGGGCCGCTTCGAACACTGAAGCTTTCTTT. Translated: CAIRAASNTEAFF.

The CDR3 sequence: CASRRDRYLSEAFF. CDR3 nucleotides: TGTGCCAGCAGAAGGGACAGGTATTTGAGTGAAGCTTTCTTT. This chain uses TRBV6-5 with TRBJ1-1, with 8 positions matching TRBD1. After removal of 6 bases from V and 7 bases from J, the junction contained 10 bases not matched to a gene. CDR1 and CDR2 from the germline V gene are MNHEY and SVGAGI. This CDR3 comprises 14 residues.

The chain employs TRBV9 and TRBJ1-1; D unresolved. Germline CDR1 is SGDLS and CDR2 is YYNGEE. This CDR3 region has 13 residues. The V end was cut by 0 bases, the J end by 1 base, with 4 bases between. The CDR3 here is CASSVEGNTEAFF. The CDR3 DNA reads as TGTGCCAGCAGCGTAGAAGGGAACACTGAAGCTTTCTTT.

The chain recombines TRBV21-1 with TRBJ2-1; TRBD2 is taken as the D call from the table, unchecked against the DNA. TRBV21-1 counts as a pseudogene. This CDR3 comprises 14 residues. The CDR3 protein is CASSRDWNYNEQFF. The CDR3 DNA follows: TGTGCCAGCAGCCGGGACTGGAACTACAATGAGCAGTTCTTC.

This rearrangement joins TRBV14 to TRBJ2-7; 12 bases are shared with TRBD2. The junction had 5 bases not matched to a gene; V was cut back by 0 bases and J by 8 bases. The CDR3 loop spans 15 amino acids. CDR1 and CDR2 from the germline V gene are SGHDN and FVKESK. The CDR3 here is CASSQDRTSGIKQYF. As DNA, the CDR3 is TGTGCCAGCAGCCAAGATAGGACTAGCGGGATCAAGCAGTACTTC. The whole variable domain, filled in from reference TRBV14 and TRBJ2-7, reads EAGVTQFPSHSVIEKGQTVTLRCDPISGHDNLYWYRRVMGKEIKFLLHFVKESKQDESGMPNNRFLAERTGGTYSTLKVQPAELEDSGVYFCASSQDRTSGIKQYFGPGTRLTVT.

This clone appeared a single time. J is TRBJ2-3 and V is TRBV11-2; TRBD2 is a possible D gene (5 bases). The germline V and J ends were trimmed by 3 bases and 0 bases, with 10 bases remaining between them. The CDR3 is 15 amino acids. Germline values: CDR1 SGHAT, CDR2 FQNNGV. The CDR3 nucleotides read TGTGCCAGCAGCTTCTTAGCGAGAAGCACAGATACGCAGTATTTT. Translation gives CASSFLARSTDTQYF. Drawing the rest from reference TRBV11-2 and TRBJ2-3, the complete variable domain is EAGVAQSPRYKIIEKRQSVAFWCNPISGHATLYWYQQILGQGPKLLIQFQNNGVVDDSQLPKDRFSAERLKGVDSTLKIQPAKLEDSAVYLCASSFLARSTDTQYFGPGTRLTVL.

This chain joins TRBV2 and TRBJ2-3; 9 bases align to TRBD2. V gave up 3 bases and J gave up 4 bases; unmatched junction bases: 2. This CDR3 contains 14 residues. Germline V gene sequence: CDR1 SNHLY, CDR2 FYNNEI. The chain's CDR3 is CASSDRTSADTQYF. The CDR3 DNA reads as TGTGCCAGCAGTGACCGGACTAGCGCAGATACGCAGTATTTT.

The chain uses TRBV6-5 and TRBJ2-7, with a weak D call TRBD2 (6 bases). The CDR3 runs to 14 residues. CDR1 and CDR2 (germline): MNHEY, SVGAGI. V lost 4 bases to trimming and J lost 6 bases, with 16 bases between them. CDR3 in DNA: TGTGCCAGCAGTTTAACCGGGACTCCCGTCGAGCAGTACTTC. It encodes CASSLTGTPVEQYF.

This chain uses TRBV15 with TRBJ2-7; 7 bases are shared with TRBD2. In germline, CDR1 is LNHNV, CDR2 YYDKDF (reference sequence). This CDR3 has 14 residues. The V segment lost 5 bases and the J segment 4 bases; nucleotides outside the gene matches: 8. The CDR3 loop reads CATSPDGGGYEQYF. The CDR3 nucleotides are TGTGCCACCAGCCCGGACGGCGGGGGTTACGAGCAGTACTTC.

The chain joins TRBV11-2 to TRBJ2-3, with a tentative D call TRBD2 (6 bases). The V end was cut by 1 base, the J end by 4 bases, with 6 bases between. The CDR3 loop spans 13 amino acids. CDR1 and CDR2 from the germline V gene are SGHAT and FQNNGV. In DNA, the CDR3 is TGTGCCAGCAGCTTAGGGGAGGCAGATACGCAGTATTTT. It is translated as CASSLGEADTQYF.

The V and J genes are TRBV28 and TRBJ2-5; D is ambiguous. The germline V and J ends were trimmed by 6 bases and 1 base, with 12 bases remaining between them. The CDR3 sequence is 14 residues long. Germline V gene sequence: CDR1 MDHEN, CDR2 SYDVKM. The DNA of the CDR3 is TGTGCCAGCAGAGCCCCGGGCAGCCAAGAGACCCAGTACTTC. Translation gives CASRAPGSQETQYF.

The J gene is TRBJ1-1, the V gene TRBV28; TRBD1 might be the D (6 bases). Per the germline V gene, CDR1 is MDHEN and CDR2 is SYDVKM. Trimming took 7 bases from V and 5 from J, leaving 20 bases between them. The CDR3 consists of 15 residues. Written as DNA, the CDR3 is TGTGCCAGCAACACCCCCGGAGGGGGTTGGACTGAAGCTTTCTTT. It codes for CASNTPGGGWTEAFF. The complete variable domain, with remaining parts taken from reference TRBV28 and TRBJ1-1, reads DVKVTQSSRYLVKRTGEKVFLECVQDMDHENMFWYRQDPGLGLRLIYFSYDVKMKEKGDIPEGYSVSREKKERFSLILESASTNQTSMYLCASNTPGGGWTEAFFGQGTRLTVV.